This entry lists 4 T cell receptor beta chains sequenced from one sample in a study of blood T cell repertoires in COVID-19. Measured with immunoSEQ multiplex PCR; TCRdb has only the in-frame clones, and not every one. This table holds approximately 400,000 clones, about four fifths found once. Material: PBMCs or T cells enriched from blood (not recorded which). All receptors derive from a woman aged 50 to 65 who had recovered from COVID-19.

The gene calls are TRBV27 and TRBJ1-5; D might be TRBD1 (5 bases). The germline gives CDR1 MNHEY, CDR2 SMNVEV (reference sequence). V was shortened by 4 bases and J by 6 bases, with 16 bases between the two germline ends. The CDR3 runs 15 residues. CDR3 nucleotides: TGTGCCAGCAGTTCTTTGCAGGGTTCGACTCAGCCCCAGCATTTT. This encodes CASSSLQGSTQPQHF.

This rearrangement joins TRBV7-9 to TRBJ1-3, with 8 bases fitting TRBD1. The CDR3 is made up of 17 amino acids. Germline CDR1 reads SEHNR; CDR2 reads FQNEAQ (reference sequence). V gave up 4 bases and J gave up 2 bases; unmatched junction bases: 10. CDR3 nucleotides: TGTGCCAGCAGCTCCAGGATGGCAGGGGGCCCTGGAAACACCATATATTTT. Residues: CASSSRMAGGPGNTIYF.

The chain carries TRBV7-8 and TRBJ1-5; no clear D gene. Germline CDR1 is SGHVS and CDR2 is FQNEAQ. This CDR3 region has 14 residues. V was pared by 5 bases and J by 9 bases, with 17 bases between. CDR3 coding DNA: TGTGCCAGCAGCCCGGGGTCAGCCGTAGGGCCCCAGCATTTT. Its protein is CASSPGSAVGPQHF.

The V and J genes are TRBV15 and TRBJ1-4; D not certain. V was pared by 0 bases and J by 4 bases, with 9 bases between. Germline-derived CDR1 and CDR2 are LNHNV and YYDKDF (reference sequence). CDR3 length equals 15 residues. DNA of the CDR3: TGTGCCACCAGCAGAGATAGAGGGTTTAATGAAAAACTGTTTTTT. Its protein product is CATSRDRGFNEKLFF.